The rows below give T cell receptor beta chains drawn from one sample of a study of Graves' ophthalmopathy and Graves' hyperthyroidism. TCRdb re-called the multiplex PCR reads through MiXCR, storing one row per CDR3 protein. Counted here are approximately 1.2 million distinct CDR3 sequences, about two fifths occurring once; the ten biggest clones make up more than 9.5%. The sample comprised peripheral blood or thyroid tissue (not recorded which). These receptors all stem from an adult man with Graves' hyperthyroidism. The CDR3 runs from the conserved cysteine through the conserved F or W. Each record gives: clone size, D gene, V gene, J gene, CDR3 DNA, CDR3 protein. The D gene is left open where the match is weak. Clone size, where shown, is once, few, many, or a class for clones that have expanded.

>few|-|TRBV7-9|TRBJ2-7
TGTGCCAGCAGCTTAAGGCGGGGTGCAGGGAGCGAGCAGTACTTC
CASSLRRGAGSEQYF
>few|-|TRBV7-2|TRBJ2-7
TGTGCCAGCAGCTTAGATGGACGTCAGCCCCAGCAGTACTTC
CASSLDGRQPQQYF
>-|TRBD1|TRBV25-1|TRBJ1-1
TGTGCCAGCAGAAGGACAGGCCCCACTGAAGCTTTCTTT
CASRRTGPTEAFF
>many|-|TRBV20-1|TRBJ2-2
TGCAGTGCTAGGCATAGGCTGGGCACCGGGGAGCTGTTTTTT
CSARHRLGTGELFF
>many|-|TRBV7-2|TRBJ2-7
TGTGCCAGCAGCGGGAGCTCCTACGAGCAGTACTTC
CASSGSSYEQYF
>-|-|TRBV12-3/TRBV12-4|TRBJ1-1
TGTGCCAGCAGTTTGTGGCAGGGTGGTAGCACTGAAGCTTTCTTT
CASSLWQGGSTEAFF
>-|-|TRBV3-1|TRBJ1-6
TGTGCCAGCAGACGGGGGGGAGGTTCTGGGTCACCCCTCCACTTT
CASRRGGGSGSPLHF
>-|TRBD1|TRBV5-1|TRBJ2-6
TGCGCCAGCAGCGAGACAGGGGCTGGGGCCAACGTCCTGACTTTC
CASSETGAGANVLTF
>-|TRBD1|TRBV29-1|TRBJ2-5
TGCAGCGTGGGAGAGACAGGGCAAGGCCAGCCCCAGTACTTC
CSVGETGQGQPQYF
>few|-|TRBV5-1|TRBJ2-7
TGCGCCAGCAGCTTGGATTATAGCCCCTACGAGCAGTACTTC
CASSLDYSPYEQYF
>-|TRBD1|TRBV5-1|TRBJ1-4
TGCGCCAGCACTATGGACAGGGGGGTGAAGGAAAAACTGTTTTTT
CASTMDRGVKEKLFF
>-|-|TRBV9|TRBJ2-7
TGTGCCAGCAGCGTAGGGACGGCCCCCTACGAGCAGTACTTC
CASSVGTAPYEQYF
>few|TRBD2|TRBV2|TRBJ2-5
TGTGCCAGCAGCCAAACCGGGACTAGCGGGACGGGGCTGAACTTC
CASSQTGTSGTGLNF
>-|-|TRBV7-9|TRBJ2-2
TGTGCCAGCAGCGCAAAGTTCGGCCGGGAGCTGTTTTTT
CASSAKFGRELFF
>-|-|TRBV14|TRBJ2-7
TGTGCCAGCAGCCAAGGGGGACTTCAGGGCTACGAGCAGTACTTC
CASSQGGLQGYEQYF
>-|TRBD1|TRBV29-1|TRBJ1-2
TGCAGCAGTTTATCGGGACAGTACGGCTACACCTTC
CSSLSGQYGYTF
>-|TRBD1|TRBV6-2/TRBV6-3|TRBJ2-5
TGTGCCAGCAGTCAACCGGACAGGCAAGAGACCCAGTACTTC
CASSQPDRQETQYF
>-|-|TRBV18|TRBJ1-1
TGTGCCAGCTCACCACCGCGGGGGGGCTGGGAAGCTTTCTTT
CASSPPRGGWEAFF
>many|-|TRBV10-3|TRBJ2-5
TGTGCCATCAGGCCGGGACAACAAGAGACCCAGTACTTC
CAIRPGQQETQYF
>once|-|TRBV30|TRBJ1-3
TGTGCCTGCACAGGGACTACAGGAAACACCATATATTTT
CACTGTTGNTIYF
>many|TRBD2|TRBV7-2|TRBJ2-5
TGTGCCAGCAGCCGGGACTACCGCCCGGAGACCCAGTACTTC
CASSRDYRPETQYF
>many|TRBD1|TRBV25-1|TRBJ1-5
TGTGCCAGCAGTGACGACAGGGGCAATCAGCCCCAGCATTTT
CASSDDRGNQPQHF
>few|-|TRBV13|TRBJ2-2
TGTGCCAGCAGCTTAGTTCCACCGGGCCGGGGACGGCTGTTTTTT
CASSLVPPGRGRLFF
>-|-|TRBV2|TRBJ1-1
TGTGCCAGCAGTGAAGCGCTAAGGACAAGGAGCACTGAAGCTTTCTTT
CASSEALRTRSTEAFF
>few|-|TRBV12-3/TRBV12-4|TRBJ2-5
TGTGCCAGCAGACCCGGGACCTCCAAGGGAGAGACCCAGTACTTC
CASRPGTSKGETQYF
>few|TRBD1|TRBV7-4|TRBJ2-7
TGTGCCAGCAGAGCCGGGACAGGGGACTACGAGCAGTACTTC
CASRAGTGDYEQYF
>-|-|TRBV28|TRBJ2-7
TGTGCCAGCAGTTTATCATGGACGGAAACCTCCTACGAGCAGTACTTC
CASSLSWTETSYEQYF
>few|-|TRBV2|TRBJ1-5
TGTGCCAGCAGTGAAGAACGTCAGCCCCAGCATTTT
CASSEERQPQHF
>many|-|TRBV7-9|TRBJ1-1
TGTGCCAGCAGCCCGCGAGGCGTTGGGTCAGGGCGGCTGGGTGACACTGAAGCTTTCTTT
CASSPRGVGSGRLGDTEAFF
>-|-|TRBV7-9|TRBJ2-7
TGTGCCAGCAGGCCAGACCGGATTTACGAGCAGTACTTC
CASRPDRIYEQYF
>-|TRBD1|TRBV7-2|TRBJ2-5
TGTGCCAGCGGTGGCAGGGGGCTAAGCGGAGAGACCCAGTACTTC
CASGGRGLSGETQYF
>-|-|TRBV15|TRBJ2-1
TGTGCCACCAGCAGAGATAAGGGTAACAATGAGCAGTTCTTC
CATSRDKGNNEQFF
>many|-|TRBV15|TRBJ2-5
TGTGCCACCAGCAGAGATAGGACGGCCTGGGAGACCCAGTACTTC
CATSRDRTAWETQYF
>-|-|TRBV14|TRBJ2-3
TGTGCCAGCAGCCGACTCTTCACAGATACGCAGTATTTT
CASSRLFTDTQYF
>few|-|TRBV20-1|TRBJ2-7
TGCAGTGCTAGGGATCCGGGGATGAACTCCTACGAGCAGTACTTC
CSARDPGMNSYEQYF
>once|-|TRBV28|TRBJ2-7
TGTGCCAGCAGTTTGGACGGGGGTTTTGGGGTCGGGACAGAGTCCTACGAGCAGTACTTC
CASSLDGGFGVGTESYEQYF
>many|TRBD2|TRBV14|TRBJ2-5
TGTGCCAGCAGCCAAAGGGGGACTAGGGAGACCCAGTACTTC
CASSQRGTRETQYF
>-|-|TRBV4-3|TRBJ2-7
TGCGCCAGCAGCCAAGCCCCGTTCGACGAGCAGTACTTC
CASSQAPFDEQYF
>many|-|TRBV5-1|TRBJ1-5
TGCGCCAGCAGCTTGAGTGGGCAGAAAAATCAGCCCCAGCATTTT
CASSLSGQKNQPQHF
>many|-|TRBV11-2|TRBJ1-4
TGTGCCAGCAGCCGTATTCCGGGGTCTGAAAAACTGTTTTTT
CASSRIPGSEKLFF
>-|-|TRBV9|TRBJ2-7
TGTGCCAGCAGCCACCCGGGGCGGGGGACAAGTAGCTCCTACGAGCAGTACTTC
CASSHPGRGTSSSYEQYF